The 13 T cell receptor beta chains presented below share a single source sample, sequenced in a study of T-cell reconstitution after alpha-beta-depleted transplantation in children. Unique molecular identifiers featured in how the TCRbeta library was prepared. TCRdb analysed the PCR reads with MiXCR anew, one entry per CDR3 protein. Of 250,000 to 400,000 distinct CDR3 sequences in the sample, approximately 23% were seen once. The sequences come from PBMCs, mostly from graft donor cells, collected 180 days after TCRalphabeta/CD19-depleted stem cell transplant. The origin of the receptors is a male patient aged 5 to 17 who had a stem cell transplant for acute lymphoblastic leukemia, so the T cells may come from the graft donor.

The CDR3 region has the DNA TGTGCTAGTGGCCCAGGACAGGGTGGGTCCTACGAGCAGTACTTC. Translating gives CASGPGQGGSYEQYF. The V gene is TRBV12-5, the J gene TRBJ2-7, with TRBD1 matching 8 bases. The V gene end was trimmed by 6 bases and the J gene end by 1 base; junction bases not matched to a gene: 8. The CDR3 is 15 amino acids. CDR1 is LGHNT and CDR2 is FRNRAP in the germline V gene.

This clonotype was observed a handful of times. CDR3 DNA: TGCGCCAGCAGCCCCCTTGGACAGGGTAGAGGCTATGGCTACACCTTC. Translated: CASSPLGQGRGYGYTF. The V gene is TRBV5-1, the J gene TRBJ1-2; TRBD1 matches 8 bases. The junction had 12 bases not matched to a gene; V was cut back by 4 bases and J by 4 bases. The germline gives CDR1 SGHRS, CDR2 YFSETQ. This CDR3 comprises 16 residues. Supplemented by reference TRBV5-1 and TRBJ1-2, the full variable domain reads KAGVTQTPRYLIKTRGQQVTLSCSPISGHRSVSWYQQTPGQGLQFLFEYFSETQRNKGNFPGRFSGRQFSNSRSEMNVSTLELGDSALYLCASSPLGQGRGYGYTFGSGTRLTVV.

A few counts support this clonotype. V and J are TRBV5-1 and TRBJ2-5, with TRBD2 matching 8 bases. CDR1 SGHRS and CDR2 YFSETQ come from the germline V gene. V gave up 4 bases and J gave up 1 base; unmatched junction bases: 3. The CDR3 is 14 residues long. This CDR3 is CASSVGTSQETQYF. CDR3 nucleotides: TGCGCCAGCAGCGTCGGGACTAGCCAAGAGACCCAGTACTTC.

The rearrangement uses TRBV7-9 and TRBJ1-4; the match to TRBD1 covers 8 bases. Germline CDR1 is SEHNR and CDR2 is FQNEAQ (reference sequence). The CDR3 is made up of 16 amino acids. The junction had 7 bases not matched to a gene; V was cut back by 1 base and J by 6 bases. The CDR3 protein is CASSLVGRTGYEKLFF. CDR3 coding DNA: TGTGCCAGCAGCTTAGTTGGCCGGACAGGGTATGAAAAACTGTTTTTT.

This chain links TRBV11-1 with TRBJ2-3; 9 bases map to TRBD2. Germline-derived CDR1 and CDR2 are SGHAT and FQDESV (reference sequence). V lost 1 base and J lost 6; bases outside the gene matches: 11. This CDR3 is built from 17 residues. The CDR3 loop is CASSLVVSSGILDTQYF. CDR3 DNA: TGTGCCAGCAGCTTAGTGGTGTCTAGCGGGATTCTGGATACGCAGTATTTT.

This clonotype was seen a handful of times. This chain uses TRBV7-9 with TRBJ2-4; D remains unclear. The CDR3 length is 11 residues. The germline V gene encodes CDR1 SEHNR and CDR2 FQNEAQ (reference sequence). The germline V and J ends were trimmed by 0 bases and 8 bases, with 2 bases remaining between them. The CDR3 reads CASSLADIQYF. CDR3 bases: TGTGCCAGCAGCTTAGCGGACATTCAGTACTTC.

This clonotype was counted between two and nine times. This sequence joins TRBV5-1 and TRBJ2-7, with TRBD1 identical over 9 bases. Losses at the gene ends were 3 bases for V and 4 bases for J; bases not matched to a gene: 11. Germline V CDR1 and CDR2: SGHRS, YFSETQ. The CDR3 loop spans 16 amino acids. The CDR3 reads CASSSGPPGQGYEQYF. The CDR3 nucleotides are TGCGCCAGCAGCTCGGGCCCCCCGGGACAGGGTTACGAGCAGTACTTC.

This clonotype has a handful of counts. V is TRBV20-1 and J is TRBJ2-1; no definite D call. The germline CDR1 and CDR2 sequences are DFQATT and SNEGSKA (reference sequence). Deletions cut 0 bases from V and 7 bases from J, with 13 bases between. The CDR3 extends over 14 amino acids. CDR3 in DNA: TGCAGTGCTAGAGAATTATATTTGGTGAATGAGCAGTTCTTC. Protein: CSARELYLVNEQFF.

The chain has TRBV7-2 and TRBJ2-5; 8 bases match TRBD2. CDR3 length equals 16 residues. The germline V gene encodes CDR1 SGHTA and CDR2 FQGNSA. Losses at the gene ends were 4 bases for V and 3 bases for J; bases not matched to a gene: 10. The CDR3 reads CASSSRLGSGEETQYF. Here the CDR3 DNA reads TGTGCCAGCAGCTCCCGACTCGGTAGCGGGGAAGAGACCCAGTACTTC.

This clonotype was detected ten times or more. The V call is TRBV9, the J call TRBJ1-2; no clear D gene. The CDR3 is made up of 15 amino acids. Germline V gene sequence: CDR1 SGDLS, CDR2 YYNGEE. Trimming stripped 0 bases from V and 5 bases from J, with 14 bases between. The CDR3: CASSVGSRVEYGYTF. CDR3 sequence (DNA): TGTGCCAGCAGCGTAGGAAGTCGGGTGGAGTATGGCTACACCTTC.

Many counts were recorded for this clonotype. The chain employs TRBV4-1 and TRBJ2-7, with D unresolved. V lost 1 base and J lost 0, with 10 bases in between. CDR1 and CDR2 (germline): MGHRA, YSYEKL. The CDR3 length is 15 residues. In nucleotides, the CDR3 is TGCGCCAGCAGCCAAGTTGGCGGAGCCTCCTACGAGCAGTACTTC. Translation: CASSQVGGASYEQYF.

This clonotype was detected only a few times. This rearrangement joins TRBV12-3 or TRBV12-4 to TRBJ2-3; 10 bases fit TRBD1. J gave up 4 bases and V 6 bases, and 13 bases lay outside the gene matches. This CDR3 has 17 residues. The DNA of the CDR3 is TGTGCCAGCAGGCCCACTCGGGACAGGGGAAGCTCAGATACGCAGTATTTT. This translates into CASRPTRDRGSSDTQYF.

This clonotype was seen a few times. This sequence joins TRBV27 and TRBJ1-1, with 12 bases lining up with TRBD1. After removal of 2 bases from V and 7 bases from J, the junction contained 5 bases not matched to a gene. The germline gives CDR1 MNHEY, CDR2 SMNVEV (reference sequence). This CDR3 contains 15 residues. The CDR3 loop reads CASSLGTGGQGEAFF. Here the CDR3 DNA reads TGTGCCAGCAGTTTAGGGACAGGGGGCCAAGGTGAAGCTTTCTTT.